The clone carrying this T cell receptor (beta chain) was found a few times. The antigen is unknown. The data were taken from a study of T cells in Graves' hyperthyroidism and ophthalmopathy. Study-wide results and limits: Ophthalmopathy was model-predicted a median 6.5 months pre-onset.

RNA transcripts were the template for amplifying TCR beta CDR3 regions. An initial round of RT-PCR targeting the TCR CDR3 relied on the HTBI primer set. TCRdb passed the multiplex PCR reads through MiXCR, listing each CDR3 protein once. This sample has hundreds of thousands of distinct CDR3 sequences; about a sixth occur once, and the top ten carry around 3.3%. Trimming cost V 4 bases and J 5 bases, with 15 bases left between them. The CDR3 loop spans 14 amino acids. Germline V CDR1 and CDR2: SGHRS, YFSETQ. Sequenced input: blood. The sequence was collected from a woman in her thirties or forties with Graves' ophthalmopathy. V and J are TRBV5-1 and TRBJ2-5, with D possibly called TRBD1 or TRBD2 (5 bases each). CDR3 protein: CASSPNGGWETQYF. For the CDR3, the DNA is TGCGCCAGCAGCCCCAATGGGGGATGGGAGACCCAGTACTTC.